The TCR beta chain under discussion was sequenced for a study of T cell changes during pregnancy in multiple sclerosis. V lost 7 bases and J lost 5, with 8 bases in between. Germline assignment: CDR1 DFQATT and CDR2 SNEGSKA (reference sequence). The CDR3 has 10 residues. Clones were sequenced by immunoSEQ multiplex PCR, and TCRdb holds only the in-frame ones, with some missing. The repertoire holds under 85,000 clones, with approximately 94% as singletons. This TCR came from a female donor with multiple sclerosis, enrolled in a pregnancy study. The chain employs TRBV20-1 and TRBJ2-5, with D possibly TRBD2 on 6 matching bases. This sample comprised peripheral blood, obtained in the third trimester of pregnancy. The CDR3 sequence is CSGGVETQYF. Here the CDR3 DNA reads TGCAGTGGGGGGGTGGAGACCCAGTACTTC.